This T cell receptor (beta chain) is drawn from a study of CD8 T cells in Susac syndrome. Study information: Treatment at blood withdrawal was none, corticosteroids, or intravenous immunoglobulin alone in Susac syndrome patients.

About this clonotype: Its antigen is undetermined.

Germline V gives CDR1 SGHVS, CDR2 FQNEAQ. The CDR3 has 15 residues. The V segment lost 0 bases and the J segment 9 bases; nucleotides outside the gene matches: 7. Reverse transcription of about 0.45 to 1 ug RNA was performed with random hexamers. TCRdb reprocessed the immunoSEQ multiplex PCR reads with MiXCR, giving one entry per CDR3 protein. The sample records roughly 88,000 distinct CDR3 sequences, around 96% being singletons. Overall study results and limits: That the number of individuals in its TCR sequencing and HLA analysis was relatively small was acknowledged by the study.

The specimen was CD8+ T cells from PBMCs. The clonotype was recovered from a human donor with Susac syndrome. This sequence joins TRBV7-8 and TRBJ2-2; 7 bases are a match to TRBD1. Written as DNA, the CDR3 is TGTGCCAGCAGCTTAGCGATCGACAGGGACCGGGAGCTGTTTTTT. Protein product: CASSLAIDRDRELFF.